This TCR beta chain derives from a study of blood T cell repertoires in COVID-19 (dated by TCRdb to the early 2020s). At the level of the whole study: The collaborator samples originated in the United States, Italy and Spain and spanned the acute and convalescent phases of COVID-19. The prospective study material was composed of cDNA or gDNA derived from T cells, B-cell-depleted T cells, or PBMCs. Deeply sampled blood TCRbeta repertoires from subjects exposed to, actively infected with, or recovered from COVID-19 were included in the dataset. A freely available public database, intended as a resource for researchers studying the immune response to SARS-CoV-2, is where the repertoires were released. The samples were drawn from two sources: the first 160 participants of the ongoing ImmuneRACE study, and 950 to 1,500 subjects contributed by 6 global collaborators. Sample metadata almost always included a de-identified subject ID, COVID-19 status, age in years and sex. Where HLA class I and class II types were available, the types were taken from metadata supplied by the sample provider, not from assay-based typing. Study-wide findings and limitations: How much clinical and demographic metadata was included differed by source and by participant, and the metadata was provided uncurated.

CDR1 and CDR2 are read off the germline V gene (reference sequence) as SGHKS and YYEKEE. V is clipped by 0 bases and J by 5 bases, and the sequence between their germline boundaries is 11 bases long. The CDR3 has 14 amino acids, counting the end cysteine and phenylalanine. The sequence is cut down to CDR3 DNA, 42 bases in frame from base 1. Concerning this clone itself: This clone's antigen is unknown. No base quality values were provided; no much bigger clone lies one nucleotide off.

TCRbeta CDR3 regions were amplified from genomic DNA by means of the immunoSEQ Assay, a bias-controlled multiplex PCR. The authors' analysis ran thus. The number of nucleated cells in each sample was estimated from the amplification of reference gene primers within the assay. Sequence reads were collapsed and filtered to measure the absolute abundance of every unique TCRbeta CDR3 rearrangement. For each sample, productive Simpson clonality was calculated by taking the square root of Simpson's diversity index across productive rearrangements. TCRdb took this table from immuneACCESS and kept in-frame rearrangements with V and J called. Such tables lack part of the clones; where checked against another copy, unresolved V genes explain under half of the gap, and the rest is unexplained. V and J calls and clone size are copied from that table; D and trimming were computed from the DNA. This sample is represented by tens of thousands of clones; roughly 84% of them were singletons. The ten most abundant clones make up approximately 2.9% of the sample.

The collaborating institutions used their own protocols to collect whole blood in K2EDTA tubes. For TCRbeta analysis, collaborators shipped samples as frozen whole blood, isolated PBMCs, or DNA extracted from either of those sample types. Sequenced input: peripheral blood. The sequence is built from TRBV5-5 and TRBJ1-1, with the D gene uncertain. The clonotype comes from an elderly woman with acute or convalescent COVID-19. The DNA sequence reads TGTGCCAGCAGCTTGGTCGGAGGTTGGACTGAAGCTTTCTTT. This encodes CASSLVGGWTEAFF.